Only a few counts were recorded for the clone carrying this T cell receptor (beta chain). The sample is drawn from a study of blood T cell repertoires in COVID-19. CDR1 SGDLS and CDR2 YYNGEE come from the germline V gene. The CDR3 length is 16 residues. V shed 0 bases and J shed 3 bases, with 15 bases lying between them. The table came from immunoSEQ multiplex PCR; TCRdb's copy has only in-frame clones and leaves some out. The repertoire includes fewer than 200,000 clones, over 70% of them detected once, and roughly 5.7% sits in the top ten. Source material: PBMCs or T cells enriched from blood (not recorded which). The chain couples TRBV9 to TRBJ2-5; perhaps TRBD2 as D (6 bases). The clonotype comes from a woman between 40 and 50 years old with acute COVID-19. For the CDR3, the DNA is TGTGCCAGCAGCGTAGGGGCTAGCGTGGGGGAAGAGACCCAGTACTTC. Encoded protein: CASSVGASVGEETQYF.